Shown below are 20 T cell receptor beta chains from a single sample sequenced in a study of blood T cell repertoires in COVID-19. Produced via immunoSEQ multiplex PCR; TCRdb's table is partial and in-frame only. This table holds tens of thousands of clones, about 83% found once. Sequenced sample: peripheral blood. These receptors all stem from a man in his forties or fifties with active COVID-19.

This chain links TRBV28 with TRBJ1-6; D gene uncertain. This CDR3 has 16 residues. V lost 2 bases and J 7 bases, leaving 15 bases between the germline ends. In germline, CDR1 is MDHEN, CDR2 SYDVKM. CDR3 sequence reads: CASSLPITAGNSPLHF. DNA for the CDR3: TGTGCCAGCAGTTTACCCATTACAGCGGGCAATTCACCCCTCCACTTT.

This chain links TRBV28 with TRBJ1-1, with 10 bases lining up with TRBD1. V shed 5 bases, J shed 1 base, and the junction held 7 bases outside the gene matches. The germline CDR1 and CDR2 sequences are MDHEN and SYDVKM. CDR3 length: 16 amino acids. The CDR3 DNA sequence: TGTGCCAGCAGTCCCCCCGGGACAGGGGCGAACACTGAAGCTTTCTTT. It codes for CASSPPGTGANTEAFF. Variable domain in full (rest from reference TRBV28 and TRBJ1-1): DVKVTQSSRYLVKRTGEKVFLECVQDMDHENMFWYRQDPGLGLRLIYFSYDVKMKEKGDIPEGYSVSREKKERFSLILESASTNQTSMYLCASSPPGTGANTEAFFGQGTRLTVV.

The rearrangement joins TRBV30 to TRBJ1-2; TRBD1 matches at 7 bases. Germline loops: CDR1 GTSNPN, CDR2 SVGIG (reference sequence). V was clipped by 1 base and J by 2 bases; unmatched bases: 4. This CDR3 is 14 amino acids long. Written as DNA, the CDR3 is TGTGCCTGGAGTGCCGACAGGGACAACTATGGCTACACCTTC. Its protein product is CAWSADRDNYGYTF.

This chain links TRBV6-5 with TRBJ2-3; no clear D gene. Germline CDR1 reads MNHEY; CDR2 reads SVGAGI. The CDR3 is made up of 16 amino acids. V lost 2 bases, J lost 4 bases, and 16 bases lay in between. CDR3 region: CASSYGFATVADTQYF. The CDR3 nucleotides read TGTGCCAGCAGTTACGGATTCGCTACAGTGGCAGATACGCAGTATTTT.

This clone was recorded once. V is TRBV12-3 or TRBV12-4 and J is TRBJ1-5; D perhaps matches TRBD1 (5 bases). With 5 bases removed from V and 4 bases from J, the gap between germline ends came to 9 bases. The CDR3 contains 13 residues. DNA of the CDR3: TGTGCCAGCAGTGATAACAGGAATCAGCCCCAGCATTTT. Translated, it gives CASSDNRNQPQHF.

V is TRBV6-6 and J is TRBJ1-5, with TRBD1 matching over 7 bases. Looked up from germline, CDR1 is MNHNY and CDR2 is SVGAGI (reference sequence). CDR3 size: 14 residues. V was clipped by 5 bases and J by 5 bases; unmatched bases: 6. CDR3 sequence: CASSARGFDQPQHF. The CDR3 DNA sequence: TGTGCCAGCAGTGCCAGGGGGTTCGATCAGCCCCAGCATTTT.

This chain joins TRBV11-2 and TRBJ2-3; TRBD2 matches at 10 bases. The CDR3 consists of 16 residues. V shed 6 bases, J shed 1 base, and the junction held 7 bases outside the gene matches. The germline V gene encodes CDR1 SGHAT and CDR2 FQNNGV. The CDR3 bases are TGTGCCAGCAGACTAGCGGGAATGGTTGGCACAGATACGCAGTATTTT. Translating it yields CASRLAGMVGTDTQYF.

This clone was counted once. The rearrangement uses TRBV19 and TRBJ2-2; TRBD1 aligns across 8 bases. CDR1 and CDR2 (germline): LNHDA, SQIVND (reference sequence). This CDR3 is built from 14 residues. Trimming took 6 bases from V and 5 from J; bases not matched to a gene: 5. The CDR3 sequence is CASSLTGATGELFF. The CDR3 DNA follows: TGTGCCAGTAGCTTGACAGGGGCAACCGGGGAGCTGTTTTTT.

Regarding this clone: Distinct nucleotide sequences in the sample also encode this CDR3. The chain has TRBV6-4 and TRBJ2-1, with 8 bases fitting TRBD2. The germline CDR1 and CDR2 sequences are MRHNA and SNTAGT. The V gene end was trimmed by 6 bases and the J gene end by 7 bases; junction bases not matched to a gene: 8. CDR3 size: 14 residues. The CDR3 loop is CASSRLAGNNEQFF. The CDR3 nucleotides read TGTGCCAGCAGCCGCCTAGCGGGCAATAATGAGCAGTTCTTC.

The V and J genes are TRBV27 and TRBJ1-2; 7 nucleotides match TRBD1. Germline assignment: CDR1 MNHEY and CDR2 SMNVEV (reference sequence). Trimming took 5 bases from V and 4 from J; bases not matched to a gene: 19. The CDR3 is made up of 18 amino acids. The DNA of the CDR3 is TGTGCCAGCAGTAATAACCGTTTATATGGACAGGACCCCTATGGCTACACCTTC. This codes for CASSNNRLYGQDPYGYTF.

This clone was picked up a small number of times. The rearrangement links TRBV7-9 to TRBJ1-5, with a tentative D call TRBD1 (5 bases). V lost 1 base and J lost 6, with 10 bases in between. This CDR3 region has 14 residues. CDR1 is SEHNR and CDR2 is FQNEAQ in the germline V gene (reference sequence). The CDR3, as DNA: TGTGCCAGCAGCTTAGACTCCGGGGGTCAGCCCCAGCATTTT. Its protein product is CASSLDSGGQPQHF.

This clone was detected once. DNA of the CDR3: TGTGCCAGCAGAAGGGGGGGAGCGGGTAATGAAAAACTGTTTTTT. It codes for CASRRGGAGNEKLFF. The chain is built from TRBV7-8 and TRBJ1-4; a possible D gene is TRBD1 (6 bases). The CDR3 runs 15 residues. Trimming cost V 6 bases and J 4 bases, with 15 bases left between them. From germline, CDR1 is SGHVS and CDR2 FQNEAQ.

The chain has TRBV9 and TRBJ2-3, with 8 bases lining up with TRBD1. The CDR3 runs 15 residues. The germline V gene has CDR1 SGDLS and CDR2 YYNGEE. V lost 3 bases and J lost 2; bases outside the gene matches: 5. This CDR3 reads CASSGTGLSTDTQYF. The CDR3 nucleotides are TGTGCCAGCAGCGGGACAGGGCTATCCACAGATACGCAGTATTTT.

The chain joins TRBV4-1 to TRBJ1-1; 9 bases are a match to TRBD1. J gave up 5 bases and V 3 bases, and 7 bases lay outside the gene matches. The CDR3 is made up of 15 amino acids. Per the germline V gene, CDR1 is MGHRA and CDR2 is YSYEKL. The CDR3 DNA is TGCGCCAGCAGCCACCCCGGGACAGGGAAAACTGAAGCTTTCTTT. It is translated as CASSHPGTGKTEAFF.

The CDR3 loop reads CASSSRRKADRYEQYF. The DNA of the CDR3 is TGTGCCAGCAGCTCCCGTCGGAAAGCGGACCGCTACGAGCAGTACTTC. This chain uses TRBV11-2 with TRBJ2-7; tentative D call: TRBD2 (5 bases). V lost 4 bases and J 3 bases, leaving 19 bases between the germline ends. Germline V gene data show CDR1 as SGHAT and CDR2 as FQNNGV. The CDR3 spans 16 residues.

The CDR3 here is CASSLSRQGRNQPQHF. The CDR3 bases are TGTGCCAGCAGCTTGTCCCGCCAGGGTAGAAATCAGCCCCAGCATTTT. V is TRBV5-6 and J is TRBJ1-5, with D maybe TRBD1 (5 bases). Germline V gene lookup returns CDR1 SGHDT and CDR2 YYEEEE. The CDR3 has 16 amino acids. V was cut by 1 base and J by 4 bases, with 15 bases left in between.

This sequence joins TRBV6-2 or TRBV6-3 and TRBJ1-2; no clear D gene. CDR1 and CDR2 (germline): MNHEY, SVGEGT. Trimming removed 6 bases at V and 4 bases at J, with 6 bases between. This CDR3 region has 11 residues. CDR3 sequence: CASSEGYGYTF. CDR3 DNA: TGTGCCAGCAGCGAGGGCTATGGCTACACCTTC.

In this sample, this clone turned up a few times. The chain has TRBV5-5 and TRBJ2-7; 7 bases fit TRBD2. Germline V gene sequence: CDR1 SGHKS, CDR2 YYEKEE (reference sequence). This CDR3 has 16 amino acids. Germline trimming cut 4 bases from V and 4 bases from J; bases unmatched to any gene: 14. The CDR3 reads CASSLTRGGGLYEQYF. Written as DNA, the CDR3 is TGTGCCAGCAGCCTCACGCGGGGCGGGGGTTTGTACGAGCAGTACTTC.

V gene TRBV9 combines with J gene TRBJ1-5; a possible D gene is TRBD1 (6 bases). CDR3 length equals 15 residues. Germline lookup yields CDR1 SGDLS and CDR2 YYNGEE. The germline V and J ends were trimmed by 4 bases and 0 bases, with 11 bases remaining between them. Written as DNA, the CDR3 is TGTGCCAGCAGCCCAGGGGACGATAGCAATCAGCCCCAGCATTTT. Its translation: CASSPGDDSNQPQHF.

This chain connects TRBV4-1 to TRBJ2-1; D unresolved. V dropped 0 bases and J dropped 5 bases, with 11 bases sitting between them. The CDR3 has 15 amino acids. CDR1 and CDR2 (germline): MGHRA, YSYEKL. The CDR3 loop reads CASSQERQEHNEQFF. CDR3 DNA sequence: TGCGCCAGCAGCCAAGAACGACAAGAGCACAATGAGCAGTTCTTC.